The 9 T cell receptor beta chains below come from one sample, sequenced in a study of Ad26.COV2.S vaccination and SARS-CoV-2 variants. Produced via immunoSEQ multiplex PCR; TCRdb's table is partial and in-frame only. The sample lists fewer than 400,000 clones, about 82% occurring once. Treatment reported: some 20 received Ad26.COV2.S at low or high dose, single or two shots; 5 received placebo; per-sample allocation not given. The study sampled participants on day 63 after the first vaccine or placebo injection. The sequencing used peripheral blood, collected in a trial of Ad26.COV2.S vaccine versus placebo. Receptors were obtained from a person aged 18-65 years who received the Ad26.COV2.S COVID-19 vaccine or a placebo.

The chain couples TRBV28 to TRBJ2-3; tentative D call: TRBD1 (5 bases). Germline CDR1 and CDR2: MDHEN and SYDVKM. Trimming shortened V by 5 bases and J by 4 bases, and 13 bases separated the two germline ends. The CDR3 runs to 14 residues. The CDR3 here is CASSLREVADTQYF. CDR3 coding DNA: TGTGCCAGCAGTCTCAGGGAAGTCGCAGATACGCAGTATTTT.

This clone turned up a few times. The rearrangement links TRBV7-9 to TRBJ2-7; 9 positions agree with TRBD2. The length of the CDR3 is 15 residues. V trimming: 7 bases; J trimming: 0 bases; junction bases outside the gene matches: 7. Germline values: CDR1 SEHNR, CDR2 FQNEAQ (reference sequence). CDR3 in DNA: TGTGCCAGCACCCAAAGCGGGGGGCTCTCCTACGAGCAGTACTTC. Translating gives CASTQSGGLSYEQYF.

The V call is TRBV28, the J call TRBJ2-3, with D tentatively TRBD2 (7 bases). Germline V lookup: CDR1 MDHEN, CDR2 SYDVKM. This CDR3 spans 16 amino acids. V shed 4 bases and J shed 10 bases, with 24 bases lying between them. The CDR3 sequence: CASSSGGAEKLGPQYF. CDR3 DNA: TGTGCCAGCAGTTCTGGGGGGGCGGAGAAGTTGGGGCCGCAGTATTTT.

This clone showed up just a few times. This chain's CDR3 is CASSFATYSPLHF. CDR3 in DNA: TGTGCCAGCAGCTTTGCCACCTATTCACCCCTCCACTTT. This chain uses TRBV7-9 with TRBJ1-6; no definite D call. The V gene lost 3 bases and the J gene lost 8 bases, with 8 bases spanning the gap. The germline V gene encodes CDR1 SEHNR and CDR2 FQNEAQ (reference sequence). This CDR3 contains 13 residues. The full variable domain, with the rest looked up from reference TRBV7-9 and TRBJ1-6, is DTGVSQNPRHKITKRGQNVTFRCDPISEHNRLYWYRQTLGQGPEFLTYFQNEAQLEKSRLLSDRFSAERPKGSFSTLEIQRTEQGDSAMYLCASSFATYSPLHFGNGTRLTVT.

V is TRBV5-4 and J is TRBJ1-3, with D hard to call. This CDR3 contains 14 residues. Per germline, CDR1 SGHNT and CDR2 YYREEE (reference sequence). V was shortened by 3 bases and J by 3 bases, with 10 bases between the two germline ends. The CDR3 spells CASSSGVVGNTIYF. DNA of the CDR3: TGTGCCAGCAGCTCGGGTGTTGTTGGAAACACCATATATTTT.

The V and J genes are TRBV5-1 and TRBJ1-2, with D perhaps TRBD1 (5 bases). V dropped 2 bases and J dropped 6 bases, with 11 bases sitting between them. Germline V gene lookup returns CDR1 SGHRS and CDR2 YFSETQ. The CDR3 contains 13 residues. The CDR3 nucleotides read TGCGCCAGCAGCTTTTTGGGGGGGAATGGCTACACCTTC. It yields the protein CASSFLGGNGYTF.

This chain links TRBV3-1 (or the pseudogene TRBV3-2) with TRBJ2-3; 9 bases align to TRBD1. Germline V CDR1 and CDR2: LGHDT, YNNKEL (reference sequence). Trimming took 0 bases from V and 2 from J; bases not matched to a gene: 9. The CDR3 runs to 18 residues. The CDR3 DNA is TGTGCCAGCAGCCAAGATCGTAGGACAGGGGTGACCACAGATACGCAGTATTTT. Protein product: CASSQDRRTGVTTDTQYF.

Only one count was recorded for this clone. The genes are TRBV21-1 and TRBJ2-5. TRBV21-1 is a documented pseudogene. The CDR3 contains 12 residues. CDR3 sequence: CASREHQETQYF. CDR3 DNA: TGTGCCAGCAGGGAACACCAAGAGACCCAGTACTTC.

The rearrangement uses TRBV7-6 and TRBJ1-6; 7 nucleotides agree with TRBD1. Germline CDR1 and CDR2: SGHVS and FNYEAQ. The CDR3 extends over 16 amino acids. V dropped 7 bases and J dropped 7; count of bases not matched to a gene: 13. The CDR3 here is CASTNSPGQQNSPLHF. CDR3 DNA sequence: TGTGCCAGCACCAACTCCCCGGGACAGCAGAATTCACCCCTCCACTTT.